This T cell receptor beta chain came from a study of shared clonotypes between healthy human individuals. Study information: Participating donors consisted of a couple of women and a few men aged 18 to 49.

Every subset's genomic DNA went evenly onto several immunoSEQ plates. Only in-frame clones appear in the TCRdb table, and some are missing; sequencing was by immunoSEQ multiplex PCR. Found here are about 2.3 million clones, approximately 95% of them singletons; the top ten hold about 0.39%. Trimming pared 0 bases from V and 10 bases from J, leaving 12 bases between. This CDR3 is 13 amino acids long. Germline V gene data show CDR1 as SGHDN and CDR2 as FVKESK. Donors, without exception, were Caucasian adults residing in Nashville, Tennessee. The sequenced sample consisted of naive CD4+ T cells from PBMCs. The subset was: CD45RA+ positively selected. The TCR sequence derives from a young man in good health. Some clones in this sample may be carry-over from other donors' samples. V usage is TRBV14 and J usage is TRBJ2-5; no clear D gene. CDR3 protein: CASSQDGLGNQYF. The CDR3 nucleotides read TGTGCCAGCAGCCAAGATGGGCTAGGGAACCAGTACTTC.